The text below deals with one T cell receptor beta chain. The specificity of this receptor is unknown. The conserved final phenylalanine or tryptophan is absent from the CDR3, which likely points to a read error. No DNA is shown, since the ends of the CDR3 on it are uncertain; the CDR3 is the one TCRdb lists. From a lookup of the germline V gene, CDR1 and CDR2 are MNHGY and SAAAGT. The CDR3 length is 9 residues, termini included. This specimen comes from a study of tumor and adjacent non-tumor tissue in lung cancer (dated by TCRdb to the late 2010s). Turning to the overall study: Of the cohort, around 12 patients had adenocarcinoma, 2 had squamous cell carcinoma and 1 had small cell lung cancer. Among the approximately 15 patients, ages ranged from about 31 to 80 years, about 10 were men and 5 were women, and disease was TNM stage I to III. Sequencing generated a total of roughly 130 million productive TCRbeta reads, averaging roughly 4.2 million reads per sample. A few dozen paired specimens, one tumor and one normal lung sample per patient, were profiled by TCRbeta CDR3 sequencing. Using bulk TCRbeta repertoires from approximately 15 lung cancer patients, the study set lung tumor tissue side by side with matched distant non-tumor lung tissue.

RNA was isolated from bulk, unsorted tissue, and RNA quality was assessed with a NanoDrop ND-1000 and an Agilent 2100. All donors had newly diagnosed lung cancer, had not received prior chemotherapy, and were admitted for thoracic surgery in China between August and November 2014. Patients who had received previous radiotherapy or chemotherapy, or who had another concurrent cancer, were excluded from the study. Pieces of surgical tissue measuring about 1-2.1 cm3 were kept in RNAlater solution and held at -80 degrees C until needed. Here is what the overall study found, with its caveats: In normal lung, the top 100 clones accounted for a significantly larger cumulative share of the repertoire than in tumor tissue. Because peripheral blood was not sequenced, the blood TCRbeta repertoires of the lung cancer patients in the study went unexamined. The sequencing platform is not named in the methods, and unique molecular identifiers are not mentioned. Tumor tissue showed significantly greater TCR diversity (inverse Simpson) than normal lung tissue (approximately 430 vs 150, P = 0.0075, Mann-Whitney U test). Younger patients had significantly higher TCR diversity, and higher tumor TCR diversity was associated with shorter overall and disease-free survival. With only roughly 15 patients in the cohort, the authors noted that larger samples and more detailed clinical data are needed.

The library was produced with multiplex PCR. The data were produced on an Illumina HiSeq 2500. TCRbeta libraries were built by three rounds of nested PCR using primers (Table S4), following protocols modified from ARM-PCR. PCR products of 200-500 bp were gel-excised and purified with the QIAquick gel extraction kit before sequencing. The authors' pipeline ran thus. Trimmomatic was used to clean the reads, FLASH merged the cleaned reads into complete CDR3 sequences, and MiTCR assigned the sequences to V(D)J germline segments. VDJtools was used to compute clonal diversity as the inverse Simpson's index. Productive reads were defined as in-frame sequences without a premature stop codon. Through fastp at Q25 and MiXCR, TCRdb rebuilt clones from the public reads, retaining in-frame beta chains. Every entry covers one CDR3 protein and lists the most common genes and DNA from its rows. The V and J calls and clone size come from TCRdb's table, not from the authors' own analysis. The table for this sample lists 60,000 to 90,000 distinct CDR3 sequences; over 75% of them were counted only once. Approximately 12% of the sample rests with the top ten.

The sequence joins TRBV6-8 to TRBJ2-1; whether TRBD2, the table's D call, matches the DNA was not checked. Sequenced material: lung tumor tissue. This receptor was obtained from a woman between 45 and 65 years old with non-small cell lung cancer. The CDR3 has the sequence CASKTSAFL.